The entry below describes one T cell receptor (beta chain). What it recognizes is unknown. This entry belongs to a study of post-analysis software for immune sequencing data. Tagging with unique molecular identifiers was a feature of the TCR beta cDNA libraries. In TCRdb, the PCR reads were re-called with MiXCR into one record per CDR3 protein. The sample consists of approximately 730,000 distinct CDR3 sequences, about 43% of them appearing once. CDR1 ENHRY and CDR2 SYGVKD come from the germline V gene. The CDR3 extends over 14 amino acids. With V trimmed by 6 bases and J by 3 bases, 4 bases remained unmatched. Findings and caveats of the study: The five TRBV segments detected at higher frequency in patients than in controls included TRBV5-6, TRBV5-1 and TRBV20-1.

The chain is built from TRBV10-3 and TRBJ2-7; 11 bases fit TRBD2. Sequences were obtained from blood. This sequence originates from a girl aged 5-17 years with multiple sclerosis. CDR3 protein: CAISPGLAVYEQYF. CDR3 coding DNA: TGTGCCATCAGCCCGGGACTAGCGGTCTACGAGCAGTACTTC.